The TCR beta chain under discussion was sequenced for a study of tumor and adjacent non-tumor tissue in lung cancer. The template was RNA from unsorted bulk tissue. More than 3 cm separated this lung sample from the edge of the tumor. About this clonotype: The antigen remains unidentified.

Overall study findings and caveats: Tumor repertoires had a smaller top 100 clone share than normal lung. Tumor TCR diversity, when higher, was linked to shorter survival.

The library came from three nested PCR rounds adapted from ARM-PCR protocols. TCRdb re-analysed the multiplex PCR reads in MiXCR, keeping a single row per CDR3 protein. The table has some 66,000 distinct CDR3 sequences, about 61% seen once. Germline V gives CDR1 SEHNR, CDR2 FQNEAQ (reference sequence). The CDR3 is 15 amino acids. The specimen was distant non-tumor lung tissue. The source is a man in his 70s with non-small cell lung cancer. V usage is TRBV7-9 and J usage is TRBJ2-1; TRBD1 might be the D (5 bases). DNA for the CDR3: TGTGTCACCAGCTTTGTGCGGTGGGGCCGCAATGAGCAGTTCTTC. Protein: CVTSFVRWGRNEQFF.